The present entry profiles one T cell receptor beta chain with its context. J lost 5 bases, V lost 5 bases, and 6 bases had no gene match. Germline lookup yields CDR1 SGHTA and CDR2 FQGNSA. This CDR3 region has 14 residues. Here immunoSEQ multiplex PCR was the method, and the copy in TCRdb shows in-frame clones only, minus some. Altogether about 100,000 clones are present, 82% being singletons, with the ten largest covering roughly 6.3%. All patients were mismatch repair deficient, assessed by either PCR or immunohistochemistry. The TCR-sequenced patients were three responders to pembrolizumab. The sample originates from a study of PD-1 blockade in mismatch repair-deficient tumors. Turning to the study itself: Patients had eleven to twelve mismatch repair-deficient cancer types, all previously treated and progressing.

The chain is built from TRBV7-2 and TRBJ2-3; 8 bases are a match to TRBD1. The source was peripheral blood, collected about eight months after starting pembrolizumab. The sequence derives from an adult with mismatch repair-deficient cancer. CDR3 sequence: CASSPGQAGDTQYF. The DNA of the CDR3 is TGTGCCAGCAGCCCGGGACAGGCCGGAGATACGCAGTATTTT. Supplemented by reference TRBV7-2 and TRBJ2-3, the full variable domain reads GAGVSQSPSNKVTEKGKDVELRCDPISGHTALYWYRQSLGQGLEFLIYFQGNSAPDKSGLPSDRFSAERTGGSVSTLTIQRTQQEDSAVYLCASSPGQAGDTQYFGPGTRLTVL.